This T cell receptor (beta chain) is drawn from a study of beta chain features in type 1 diabetes. Regarding the study as a whole: Patients with Type 1 diabetes showed moderately but significantly shorter TCRB CDR3s in all four CD4+ subsets. A potential PCR bias toward shorter templates would be equal in patient and control samples.

Per germline, CDR1 SGHDN and CDR2 FVKESK. V lost 4 bases, J lost 3 bases, and 2 bases stayed unmatched. The CDR3 consists of 13 residues. The investigators reverse transcribed all of the isolated RNA, so they sequenced expressed TCRB transcripts. Some clones are missing from TCRdb's copy, which holds only in-frame ones; the method was immunoSEQ multiplex PCR. Of some 660,000 clones detected, around an eighth appear once; the ten largest clones hold 0.03% to 0.04%. Using CD45RO/CCR7/CD25/CD127/CD95/CD27, CD4+ naive, central memory, regulatory and stem cell-like memory cells were sorted. This clone was observed a few times. Its antigen is currently unknown.

The clonotype originates from a man between 18 and 29 years old with type 1 diabetes. Sequenced sample: naive CD4+ T cells from blood. The chain joins TRBV14 to TRBJ1-1, with 7 bases matching TRBD1. CDR3 protein: CASSRQGDTEAFF. The CDR3 coding sequence is TGTGCCAGCAGCCGACAGGGCGACACTGAAGCTTTCTTT.